Sequencing of this T cell receptor (beta chain) was carried out in a study of regulatory T cells in long-lasting Graves disease. Assembly of TCR beta libraries relied on iRepertoire HTBI primers together with Arm-PCR of CDR3 regions. TCRdb reprocessed the multiplex PCR reads with MiXCR, giving one entry per CDR3 protein. The sample includes about 450,000 distinct CDR3 sequences, over 15% of them seen just once. The CDR3 covers 13 residues. With 5 bases removed from V and 0 bases from J, the gap between germline ends came to 5 bases. Germline CDR1 is MNHEY and CDR2 is SMNVEV (reference sequence). The sample's time point: newly diagnosed GD, antithyroid drugs for less than 3 months. TCR sequences were obtained from RNA taken from PBMCs. Patients of an endocrinology department in Xi'an, China, were included. This clonotype was observed a single time. A single base is all that separates this from a far larger clone, so a read error is likely.

The same specimen was also included in a second study, on T cells in Graves' hyperthyroidism and ophthalmopathy.

The TCR comes from a woman younger than 45 with Graves disease. Sequenced here: peripheral blood mononuclear cells (PBMCs), sampled at new diagnosis, from a patient treated with antithyroid drugs. The J gene is TRBJ1-5, the V gene TRBV27; D unclear. The CDR3 coding sequence is TGTGCCAGCAGTGAAAATAGCAATCAGCCCCAGCATTTT. Its protein product is CASSENSNQPQHF.